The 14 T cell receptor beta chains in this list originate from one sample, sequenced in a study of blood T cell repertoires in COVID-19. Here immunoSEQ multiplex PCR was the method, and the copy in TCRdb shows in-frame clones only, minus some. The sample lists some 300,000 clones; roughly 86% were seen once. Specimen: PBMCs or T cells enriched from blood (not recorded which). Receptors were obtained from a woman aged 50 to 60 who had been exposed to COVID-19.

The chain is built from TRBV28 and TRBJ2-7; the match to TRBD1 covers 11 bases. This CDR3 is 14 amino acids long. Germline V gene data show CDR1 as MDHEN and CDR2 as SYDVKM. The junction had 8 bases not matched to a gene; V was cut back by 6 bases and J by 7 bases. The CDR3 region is CASSLGQGAGEQYF. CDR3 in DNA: TGTGCCAGCAGCCTCGGACAGGGGGCGGGGGAGCAGTACTTC.

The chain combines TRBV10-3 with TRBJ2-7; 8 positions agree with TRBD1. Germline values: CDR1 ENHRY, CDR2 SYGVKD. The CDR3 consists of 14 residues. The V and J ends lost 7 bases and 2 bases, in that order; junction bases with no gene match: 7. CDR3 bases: TGTGCCATCAATCCGACAGGGGACCCCTACGAGCAGTACTTC. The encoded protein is CAINPTGDPYEQYF.

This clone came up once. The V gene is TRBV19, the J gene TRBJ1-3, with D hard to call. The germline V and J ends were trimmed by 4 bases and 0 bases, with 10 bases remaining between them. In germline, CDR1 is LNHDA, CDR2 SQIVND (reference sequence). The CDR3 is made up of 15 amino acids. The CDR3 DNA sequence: TGTGCCAGTAGTAGAGACCGGTCCTCTGGAAACACCATATATTTT. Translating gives CASSRDRSSGNTIYF.

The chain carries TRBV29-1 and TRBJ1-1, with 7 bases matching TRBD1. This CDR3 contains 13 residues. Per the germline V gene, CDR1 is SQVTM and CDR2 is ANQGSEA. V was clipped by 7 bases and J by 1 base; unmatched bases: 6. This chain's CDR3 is CSGRGRQNTEAFF. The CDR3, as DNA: TGCAGCGGAAGGGGGCGGCAGAACACTGAAGCTTTCTTT.

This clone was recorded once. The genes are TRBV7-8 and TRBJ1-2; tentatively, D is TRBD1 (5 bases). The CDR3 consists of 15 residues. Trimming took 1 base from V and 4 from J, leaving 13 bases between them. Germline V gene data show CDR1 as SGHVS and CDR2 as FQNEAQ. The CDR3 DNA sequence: TGTGCCAGCAGCTTAGGGCGGGAAGGGACCTATGGCTACACCTTC. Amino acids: CASSLGREGTYGYTF.

CDR3 residues: CASSSPYSNQPQHF. CDR3 in DNA: TGTGCCAGCAGTTCCCCGTATAGCAATCAGCCCCAGCATTTT. The chain couples TRBV28 to TRBJ1-5; D ambiguous. V lost 4 bases, J lost 0 bases, and 7 bases lay in between. Germline V CDR1 and CDR2: MDHEN, SYDVKM. CDR3 length: 14 amino acids. Using reference TRBV28 and TRBJ1-5 for the parts outside the CDR3, the full variable domain is DVKVTQSSRYLVKRTGEKVFLECVQDMDHENMFWYRQDPGLGLRLIYFSYDVKMKEKGDIPEGYSVSREKKERFSLILESASTNQTSMYLCASSSPYSNQPQHFGDGTRLSIL.

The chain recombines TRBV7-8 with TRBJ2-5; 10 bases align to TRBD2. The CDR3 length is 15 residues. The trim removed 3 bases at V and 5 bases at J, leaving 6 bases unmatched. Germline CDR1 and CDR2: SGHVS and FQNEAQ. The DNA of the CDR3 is TGTGCCAGCAGCTTTGAACTAGCGGGGCCCGAGACCCAGTACTTC. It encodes CASSFELAGPETQYF. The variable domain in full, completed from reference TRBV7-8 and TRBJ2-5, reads GAGVSQSPRYKVAKRGQDVALRCDPISGHVSLFWYQQALGQGPEFLTYFQNEAQLDKSGLPSDRFFAERPEGSVSTLKIQRTQQEDSAVYLCASSFELAGPETQYFGPGTRLLVL.

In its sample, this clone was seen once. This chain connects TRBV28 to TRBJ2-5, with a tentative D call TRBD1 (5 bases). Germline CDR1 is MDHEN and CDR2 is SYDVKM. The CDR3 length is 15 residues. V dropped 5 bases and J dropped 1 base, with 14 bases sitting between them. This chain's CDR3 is CASSPDRSVQETQYF. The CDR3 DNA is TGTGCCAGCAGTCCCGACAGATCGGTCCAAGAGACCCAGTACTTC.

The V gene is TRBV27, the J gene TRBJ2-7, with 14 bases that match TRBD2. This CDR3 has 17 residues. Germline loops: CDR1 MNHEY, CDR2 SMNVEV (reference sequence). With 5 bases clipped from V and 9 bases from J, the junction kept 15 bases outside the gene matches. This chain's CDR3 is CASSPRSTGTSGGVQYF. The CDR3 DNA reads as TGTGCCAGCAGTCCTCGCTCAACCGGGACTAGCGGGGGTGTGCAGTACTTC.

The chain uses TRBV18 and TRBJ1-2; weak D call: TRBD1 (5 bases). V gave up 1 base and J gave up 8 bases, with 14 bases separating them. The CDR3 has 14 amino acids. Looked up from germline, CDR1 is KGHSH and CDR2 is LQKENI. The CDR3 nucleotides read TGTGCCAGCTCACCACGGCAGGGTGGTGTCGGCTACACCTTC. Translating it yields CASSPRQGGVGYTF.

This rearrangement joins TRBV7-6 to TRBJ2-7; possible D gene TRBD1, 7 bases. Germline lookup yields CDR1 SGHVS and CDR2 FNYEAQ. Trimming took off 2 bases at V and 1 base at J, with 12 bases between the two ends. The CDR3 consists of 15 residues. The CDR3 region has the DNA TGTGCCAGCAGCTTACGACAGGGAGGATCCTACGAGCAGTACTTC. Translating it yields CASSLRQGGSYEQYF.

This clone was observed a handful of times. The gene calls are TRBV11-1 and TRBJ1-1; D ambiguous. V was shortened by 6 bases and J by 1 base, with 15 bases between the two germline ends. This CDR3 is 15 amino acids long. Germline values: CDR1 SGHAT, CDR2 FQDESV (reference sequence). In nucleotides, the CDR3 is TGTGCCAGCAGGTTGAGGGTTGTGGAGAACACTGAAGCTTTCTTT. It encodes CASRLRVVENTEAFF.

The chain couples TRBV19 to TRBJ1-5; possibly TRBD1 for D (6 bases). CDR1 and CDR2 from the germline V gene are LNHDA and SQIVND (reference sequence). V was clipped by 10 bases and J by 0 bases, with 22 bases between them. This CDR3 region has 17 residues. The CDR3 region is CATKLGGRGYSNQPQHF. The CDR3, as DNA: TGTGCCACGAAATTAGGGGGTAGGGGTTATAGCAATCAGCCCCAGCATTTT.

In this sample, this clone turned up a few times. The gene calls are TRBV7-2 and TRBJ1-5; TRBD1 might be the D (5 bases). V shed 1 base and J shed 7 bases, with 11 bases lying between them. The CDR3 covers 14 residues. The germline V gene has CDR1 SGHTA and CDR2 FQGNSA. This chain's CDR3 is CASSLGLGGQPQHF. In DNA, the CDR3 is TGTGCCAGCAGCTTAGGCCTGGGGGGGCAGCCCCAGCATTTT.